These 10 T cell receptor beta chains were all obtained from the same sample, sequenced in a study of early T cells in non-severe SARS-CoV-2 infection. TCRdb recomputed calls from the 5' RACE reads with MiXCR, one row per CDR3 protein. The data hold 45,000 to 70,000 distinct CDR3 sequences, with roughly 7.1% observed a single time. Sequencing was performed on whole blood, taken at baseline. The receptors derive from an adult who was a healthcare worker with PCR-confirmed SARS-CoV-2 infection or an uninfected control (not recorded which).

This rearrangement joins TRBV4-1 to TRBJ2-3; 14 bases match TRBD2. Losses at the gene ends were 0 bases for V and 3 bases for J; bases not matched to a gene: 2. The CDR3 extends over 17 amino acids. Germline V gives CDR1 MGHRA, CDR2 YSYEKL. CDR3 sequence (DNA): TGCGCCAGCAGCCAAGACGGGACTAGCGGGAGTACAGATACGCAGTATTTT. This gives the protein CASSQDGTSGSTDTQYF.

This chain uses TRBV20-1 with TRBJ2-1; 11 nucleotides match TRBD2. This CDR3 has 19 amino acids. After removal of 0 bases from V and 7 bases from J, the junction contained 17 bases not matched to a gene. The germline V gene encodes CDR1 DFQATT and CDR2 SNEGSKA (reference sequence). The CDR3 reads CSARDPASGRRGDRNEQFF. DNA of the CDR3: TGCAGTGCTAGAGATCCCGCTAGCGGGAGGCGCGGAGATAGGAATGAGCAGTTCTTC.

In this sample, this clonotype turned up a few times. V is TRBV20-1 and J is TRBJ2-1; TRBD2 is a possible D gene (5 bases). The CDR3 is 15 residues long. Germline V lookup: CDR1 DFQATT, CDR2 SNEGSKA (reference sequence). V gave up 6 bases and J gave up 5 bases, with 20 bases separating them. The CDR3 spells CSAILVGGRNNEQFF. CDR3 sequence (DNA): TGCAGTGCCATCTTGGTTGGCGGGCGGAACAATGAGCAGTTCTTC.

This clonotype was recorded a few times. CDR3 loop: CASSVDSVGYEQYF. The CDR3, as DNA: TGCGCCAGCAGCGTCGACTCGGTCGGGTACGAGCAGTACTTC. The chain recombines TRBV4-3 with TRBJ2-7; no firm D call. Germline CDR1 and CDR2: LGHNA and YSLEER. V was pared by 5 bases and J by 4 bases, with 15 bases between. This CDR3 region has 14 residues.

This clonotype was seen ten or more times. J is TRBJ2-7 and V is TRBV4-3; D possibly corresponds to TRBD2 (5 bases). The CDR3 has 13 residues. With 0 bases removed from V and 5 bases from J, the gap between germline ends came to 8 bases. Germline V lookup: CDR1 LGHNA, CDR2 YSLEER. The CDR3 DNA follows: TGCGCCAGCAGCCAAGAAACCGGGAACGAGCAGTACTTC. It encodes CASSQETGNEQYF.

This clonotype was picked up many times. The CDR3 loop reads CASSFGGSSYNEQFF. CDR3 nucleotide sequence: TGCGCCAGCAGCTTCGGCGGGAGCTCCTACAATGAGCAGTTCTTC. This chain joins TRBV5-1 and TRBJ2-1; 7 bases agree with TRBD2. There are 15 residues in the CDR3. With 2 bases clipped from V and 0 bases from J, the junction kept 2 bases outside the gene matches. CDR1 is SGHRS, CDR2 YFSETQ, per germline. Together with reference TRBV5-1 and TRBJ2-1, the CDR3 gives the full variable domain: KAGVTQTPRYLIKTRGQQVTLSCSPISGHRSVSWYQQTPGQGLQFLFEYFSETQRNKGNFPGRFSGRQFSNSRSEMNVSTLELGDSALYLCASSFGGSSYNEQFFGPGTRLTVL.

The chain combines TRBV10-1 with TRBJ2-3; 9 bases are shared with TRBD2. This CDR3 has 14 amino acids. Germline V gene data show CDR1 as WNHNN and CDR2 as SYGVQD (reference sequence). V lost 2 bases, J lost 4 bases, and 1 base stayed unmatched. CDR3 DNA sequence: TGCGCCAGCAGTGAGGCGGGAGGGCCAGATACGCAGTATTTT. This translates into CASSEAGGPDTQYF.

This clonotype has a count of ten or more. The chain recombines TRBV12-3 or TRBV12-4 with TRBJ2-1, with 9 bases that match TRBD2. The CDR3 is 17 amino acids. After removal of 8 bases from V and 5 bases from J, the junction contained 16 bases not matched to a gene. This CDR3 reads CASLQGRIAGAHNEQFF. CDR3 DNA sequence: TGTGCCAGCTTGCAGGGGAGGATAGCGGGAGCCCACAATGAGCAGTTCTTC.

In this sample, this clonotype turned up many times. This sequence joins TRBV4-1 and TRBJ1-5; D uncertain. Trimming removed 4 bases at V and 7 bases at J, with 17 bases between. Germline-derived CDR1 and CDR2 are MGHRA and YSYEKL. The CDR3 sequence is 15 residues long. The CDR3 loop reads CASSPGGLAAQPQHF. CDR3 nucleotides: TGCGCCAGCAGCCCCGGCGGACTGGCGGCCCAGCCCCAGCATTTT.

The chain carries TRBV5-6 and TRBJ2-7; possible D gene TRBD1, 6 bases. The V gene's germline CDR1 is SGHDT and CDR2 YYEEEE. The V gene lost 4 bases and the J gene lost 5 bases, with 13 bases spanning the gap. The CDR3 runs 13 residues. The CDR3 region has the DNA TGTGCCAGCAGCGCACAACAGGGCCACGAGCAGTACTTC. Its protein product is CASSAQQGHEQYF. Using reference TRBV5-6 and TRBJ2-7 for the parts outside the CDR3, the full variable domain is DAGVTQSPTHLIKTRGQQVTLRCSPKSGHDTVSWYQQALGQGPQFIFQYYEEEERQRGNFPDRFSGHQFPNYSSELNVNALLLGDSALYLCASSAQQGHEQYFGPGTRLTVT.